This TCR beta chain was captured in a study of Ad26.COV2.S vaccination and SARS-CoV-2 variants. As for the study in general: In the study, Ad26.COV2.S was injected intramuscularly once, or twice 56 days apart. Study observations and caveats: Breadth measured for non-spike TCRs was similar across vaccine and placebo recipients. Overall T cell responses may have been underestimated by the analyses of TCR breadth and depth. Reported post-vaccination CD8+ and CD4+ T cell responses to spike showed substantial breadth.

Noted treatment: roughly 18 received Ad26.COV2.S at low or high dose, single or two shots; several received placebo; per-sample allocation not given. Repertoires come from day 63 after the first vaccine or placebo injection. Remarks on this clone: Its cognate antigen is unknown.

The CDR3 is made up of 13 amino acids. The ends were cut back, 0 bases at V and 5 bases at J, with 7 bases in the middle. Germline CDR1 is SGHAT and CDR2 is FQNNGV. The protocol was immunoSEQ multiplex PCR, while the TCRdb copy is restricted to in-frame clones and leaves out a portion. The repertoire holds hundreds of thousands of clones, with about 89% as singletons. The clonotype originates from a person between 18 and 60 years old who received the Ad26.COV2.S COVID-19 vaccine or a placebo. This chain connects TRBV11-2 to TRBJ2-5; tentative D call: TRBD1 (5 bases). The sequencing used peripheral blood, collected in a trial of Ad26.COV2.S vaccine versus placebo. CDR3 DNA sequence: TGTGCCAGCAGCTTAGACAGGGATGAGACCCAGTACTTC. This translates into CASSLDRDETQYF.